Sequencing of this TCR beta chain was carried out in a study of shared clonotypes between healthy human individuals. Whole-study findings and limits: It was anticipated that sequencing depth would influence how many clonotypes donors shared.

The unsorted PBMC replicate PCRs were performed with about 290 ng DNA, tens of thousands of T cell genomes. TCRdb keeps only in-frame clones here, not all; method: immunoSEQ multiplex PCR. The sample lists roughly 450,000 clones, 60% to 85% seen once, with 10% to 15% in the top ten. As for this clone: Its antigen is still unknown.

The sequenced sample consisted of PBMCs. This TCR came from a woman in her thirties or forties in good health. Some clones in this sample may be carry-over from other donors' samples.

The chain's CDR3 is CASSVGPGGSYEQYF. CDR3 DNA sequence: TGTGCCAGCAGCGTAGGGCCAGGGGGGTCCTACGAGCAGTACTTC. The rearrangement joins TRBV9 to TRBJ2-7; weak D call: TRBD1 (7 bases). The CDR3 is 15 amino acids. V was cut by 0 bases and J by 1 base, with 11 bases left in between. Germline CDR1 reads SGDLS; CDR2 reads YYNGEE.